Following are 6 T cell receptor beta chains from one sample sequenced in a study of human T cells and chemical hapten exposure. TCRdb analysed the RACE reads with MiXCR anew, one entry per CDR3 protein. Counted here are 180,000 or so distinct CDR3 sequences, 30% occurring once; the ten biggest clones make up roughly 3%. Time point denoted: pre-sensitization, week 0. Specified treatment: therapeutic diphenylcyclopropenone sensitization with weekly scalp DPC. Sequenced here: whole blood, sampled in connection with sensitization to the hapten diphenylcyclopropenone (DPC). Receptors originate from a woman in her twenties or thirties with alopecia areata. Some clones in this sample may be carry-over from other donors' samples.

This clonotype was observed a few times. The V and J genes are TRBV29-1 and TRBJ1-2, with no clear D. Trimming took off 4 bases at V and 4 bases at J, with 10 bases between the two ends. Germline CDR1 and CDR2: SQVTM and ANQGSEA. CDR3 size: 12 residues. The DNA for the CDR3 is TGCAGCGTTGGGCAGCGCGTCTATGGCTACACCTTC. Translating gives CSVGQRVYGYTF.

In this sample, this clonotype turned up many times. This chain connects TRBV28 to TRBJ2-3; D is unclear. The CDR3 is 12 amino acids. Germline V gene data show CDR1 as MDHEN and CDR2 as SYDVKM. Trimming took 5 bases from V and 6 from J, leaving 9 bases between them. CDR3 loop: CASSLLRDTQYF. CDR3 coding DNA: TGTGCCAGCAGTCTCCTCCGGGATACGCAGTATTTT. Together with reference TRBV28 and TRBJ2-3, the CDR3 gives the full variable domain: DVKVTQSSRYLVKRTGEKVFLECVQDMDHENMFWYRQDPGLGLRLIYFSYDVKMKEKGDIPEGYSVSREKKERFSLILESASTNQTSMYLCASSLLRDTQYFGPGTRLTVL.

The V gene is TRBV10-3, the J gene TRBJ2-3; D is perhaps TRBD1 (6 bases). Between the trimmed V and J ends, which lost 8 bases and 1 base, there was a span of 7 bases. The germline gives CDR1 ENHRY, CDR2 SYGVKD. CDR3 length: 12 amino acids. The CDR3 loop reads CAISGGTDTQYF. In DNA, the CDR3 is TGTGCCATCTCAGGGGGCACAGATACGCAGTATTTT.

The rearrangement joins TRBV7-9 to TRBJ1-6; no firm D call. The CDR3 extends over 12 amino acids. Germline V lookup: CDR1 SEHNR, CDR2 FQNEAQ (reference sequence). The V and J ends lost 5 bases and 12 bases respectively, with 11 bases between them. As DNA, the CDR3 is TGTGCCAGCAGCCCGGACCTCGGACCCCTCCACTTT. Amino acid sequence: CASSPDLGPLHF.

This clonotype showed up just a few times. The CDR3 DNA reads TGTGCCAGCAGCGGAGGCGACAGGGCCTATAATTCACCCCTCCACTTT. The encoded protein is CASSGGDRAYNSPLHF. V and J are TRBV9 and TRBJ1-6; 7 nucleotides align to TRBD1. Trimming removed 3 bases from V and 2 bases from J; junction bases left unmatched: 5. This CDR3 region has 16 residues. The germline gives CDR1 SGDLS, CDR2 YYNGEE.

This clonotype showed up just a few times. The CDR3 region has the DNA TGCAGCGGGGCGTGGGACCTATACAATGAGCAGTTCTTC. It codes for CSGAWDLYNEQFF. V usage is TRBV29-1 and J usage is TRBJ2-1; D is perhaps TRBD1 or TRBD2 (5 bases each). The length of the CDR3 is 13 residues. The germline gives CDR1 SQVTM, CDR2 ANQGSEA. V lost 7 bases and J 4 bases, leaving 14 bases between the germline ends.